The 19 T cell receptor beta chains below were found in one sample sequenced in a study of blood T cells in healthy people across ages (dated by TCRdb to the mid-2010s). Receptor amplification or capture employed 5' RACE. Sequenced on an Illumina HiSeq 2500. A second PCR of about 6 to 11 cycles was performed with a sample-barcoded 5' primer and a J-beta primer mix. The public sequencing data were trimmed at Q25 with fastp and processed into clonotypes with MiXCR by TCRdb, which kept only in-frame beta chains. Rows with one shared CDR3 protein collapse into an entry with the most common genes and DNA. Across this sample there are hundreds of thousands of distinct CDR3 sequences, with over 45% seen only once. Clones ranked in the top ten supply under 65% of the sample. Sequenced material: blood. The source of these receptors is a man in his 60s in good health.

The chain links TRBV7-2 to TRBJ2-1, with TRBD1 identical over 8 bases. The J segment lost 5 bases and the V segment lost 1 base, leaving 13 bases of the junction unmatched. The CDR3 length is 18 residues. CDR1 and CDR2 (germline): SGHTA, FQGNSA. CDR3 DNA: TGTGCCAGCAGCTTAGGGCAGGGGGCTGTGCGGAAGGACAATGAGCAGTTCTTC. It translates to CASSLGQGAVRKDNEQFF.

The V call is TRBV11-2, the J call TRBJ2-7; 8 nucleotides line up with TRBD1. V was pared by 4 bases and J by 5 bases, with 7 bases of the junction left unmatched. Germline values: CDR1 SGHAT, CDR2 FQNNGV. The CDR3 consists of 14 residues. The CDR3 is CASSSDRVYHEQYF. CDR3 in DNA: TGTGCCAGCAGCTCGGACAGGGTATACCACGAGCAGTACTTC.

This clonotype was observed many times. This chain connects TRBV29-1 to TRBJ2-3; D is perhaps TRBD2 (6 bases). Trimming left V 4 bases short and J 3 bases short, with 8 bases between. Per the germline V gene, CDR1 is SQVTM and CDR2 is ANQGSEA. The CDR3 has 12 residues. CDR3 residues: CSVVAGTDTQYF. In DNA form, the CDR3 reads TGCAGCGTTGTTGCGGGGACAGATACGCAGTATTTT.

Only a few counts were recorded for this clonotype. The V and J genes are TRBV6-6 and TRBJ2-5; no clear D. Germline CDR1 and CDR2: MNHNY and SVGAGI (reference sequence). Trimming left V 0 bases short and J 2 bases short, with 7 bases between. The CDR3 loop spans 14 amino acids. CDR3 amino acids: CASSYSNPQETQYF. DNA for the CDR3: TGTGCCAGCAGTTACTCGAACCCGCAAGAGACCCAGTACTTC.

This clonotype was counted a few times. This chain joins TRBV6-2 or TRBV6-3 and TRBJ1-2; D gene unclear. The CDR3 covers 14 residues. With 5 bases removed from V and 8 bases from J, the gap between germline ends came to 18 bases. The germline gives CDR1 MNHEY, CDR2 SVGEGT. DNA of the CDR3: TGTGCCAGCAGTGGACCGACACCCCTGAGCGGCTACACCTTC. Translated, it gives CASSGPTPLSGYTF.

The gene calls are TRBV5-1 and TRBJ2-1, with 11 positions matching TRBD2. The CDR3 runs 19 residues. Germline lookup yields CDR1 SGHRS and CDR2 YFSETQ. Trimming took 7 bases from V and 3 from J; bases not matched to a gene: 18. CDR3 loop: CASEPLTSGGAGIYNEQFF. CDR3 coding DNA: TGCGCCAGCGAACCCCTTACTAGCGGGGGCGCTGGGATCTACAATGAGCAGTTCTTC. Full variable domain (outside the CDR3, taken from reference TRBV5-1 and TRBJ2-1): KAGVTQTPRYLIKTRGQQVTLSCSPISGHRSVSWYQQTPGQGLQFLFEYFSETQRNKGNFPGRFSGRQFSNSRSEMNVSTLELGDSALYLCASEPLTSGGAGIYNEQFFGPGTRLTVL.

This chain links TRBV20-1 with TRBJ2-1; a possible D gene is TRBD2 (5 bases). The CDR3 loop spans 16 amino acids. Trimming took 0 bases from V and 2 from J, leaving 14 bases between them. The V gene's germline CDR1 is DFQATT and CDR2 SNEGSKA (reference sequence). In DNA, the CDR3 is TGCAGTGCTAGAGATGTAAGAGGGCAGGCCTACAATGAGCAGTTCTTC. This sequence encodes CSARDVRGQAYNEQFF.

The CDR3 nucleotides are TGCAGCGTTCGGGACGCTCAAGAGACCCAGTACTTC. It is translated as CSVRDAQETQYF. This chain uses TRBV29-1 with TRBJ2-5; D tentatively fits TRBD1 or TRBD2 (5 bases each). Trimming pared 5 bases from V and 2 bases from J, leaving 9 bases between. This CDR3 contains 12 residues. Germline V CDR1 and CDR2: SQVTM, ANQGSEA.

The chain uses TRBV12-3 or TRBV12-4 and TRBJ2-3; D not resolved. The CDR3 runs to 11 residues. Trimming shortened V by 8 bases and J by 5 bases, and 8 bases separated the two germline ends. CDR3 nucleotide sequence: TGTGCCAGCGTGATGGTAGATACGCAGTATTTT. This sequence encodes CASVMVDTQYF.

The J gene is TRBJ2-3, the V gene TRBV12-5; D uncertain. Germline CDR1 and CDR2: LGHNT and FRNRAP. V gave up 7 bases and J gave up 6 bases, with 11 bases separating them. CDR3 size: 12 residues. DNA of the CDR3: TGTGCTAGTGCCTCCCATGCGGATACGCAGTATTTT. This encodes CASASHADTQYF.

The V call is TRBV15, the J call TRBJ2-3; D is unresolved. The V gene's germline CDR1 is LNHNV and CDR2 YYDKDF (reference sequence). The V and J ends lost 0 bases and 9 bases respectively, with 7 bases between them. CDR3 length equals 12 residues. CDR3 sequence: CATSRDGRTQYF. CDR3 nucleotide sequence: TGTGCCACCAGCAGAGATGGAAGGACGCAGTATTTT. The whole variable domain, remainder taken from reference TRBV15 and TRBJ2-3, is DAMVIQNPRYQVTQFGKPVTLSCSQTLNHNVMYWYQQKSSQAPKLLFHYYDKDFNNEADTPDNFQSRRPNTSFCFLDIRSPGLGDTAMYLCATSRDGRTQYFGPGTRLTVL.

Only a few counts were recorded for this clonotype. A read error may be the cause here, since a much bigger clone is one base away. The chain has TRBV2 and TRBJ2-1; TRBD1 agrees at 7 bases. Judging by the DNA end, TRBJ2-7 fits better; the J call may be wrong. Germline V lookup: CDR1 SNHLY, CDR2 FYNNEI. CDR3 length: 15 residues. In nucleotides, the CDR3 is TGTGCCAGCTCCCGCGAGGGGGCATCCTACAATGAGCAGTACTTC. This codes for CASSREGASYNEQYF.

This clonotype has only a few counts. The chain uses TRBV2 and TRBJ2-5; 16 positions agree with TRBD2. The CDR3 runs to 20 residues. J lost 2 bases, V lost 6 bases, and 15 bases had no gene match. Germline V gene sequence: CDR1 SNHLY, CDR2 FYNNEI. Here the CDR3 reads CASRRGLAGGGRGRQETQYF. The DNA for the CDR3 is TGTGCCAGCAGGAGGGGACTAGCGGGAGGGGGAAGAGGGAGACAAGAGACCCAGTACTTC.

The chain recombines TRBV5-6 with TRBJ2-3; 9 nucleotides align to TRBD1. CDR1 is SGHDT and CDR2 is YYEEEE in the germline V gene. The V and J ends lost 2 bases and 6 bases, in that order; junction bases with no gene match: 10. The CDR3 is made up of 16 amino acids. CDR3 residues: CASSFPQGQGRDTQYF. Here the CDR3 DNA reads TGTGCCAGCAGCTTCCCTCAGGGACAGGGAAGGGATACGCAGTATTTT.

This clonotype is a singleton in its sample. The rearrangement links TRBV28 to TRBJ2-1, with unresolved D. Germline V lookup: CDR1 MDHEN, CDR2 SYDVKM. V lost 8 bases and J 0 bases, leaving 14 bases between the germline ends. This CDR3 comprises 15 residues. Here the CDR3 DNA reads TGTGCCAGCGACTCAGGCGCGAGCTCCTACAATGAGCAGTTCTTC. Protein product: CASDSGASSYNEQFF.

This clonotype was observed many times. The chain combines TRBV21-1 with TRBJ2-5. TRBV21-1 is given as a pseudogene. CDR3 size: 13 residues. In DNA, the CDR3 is TGTGCCAGCAGCAAAGGATTGAAGGAGACCCAGTACTTC. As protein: CASSKGLKETQYF.

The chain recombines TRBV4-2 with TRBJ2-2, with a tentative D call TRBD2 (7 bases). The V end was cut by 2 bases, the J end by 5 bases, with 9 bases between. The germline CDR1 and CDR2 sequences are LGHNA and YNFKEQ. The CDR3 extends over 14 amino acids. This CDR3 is CASSQRGATGELFF. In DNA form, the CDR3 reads TGTGCCAGCAGCCAACGGGGGGCAACCGGGGAGCTGTTTTTT.

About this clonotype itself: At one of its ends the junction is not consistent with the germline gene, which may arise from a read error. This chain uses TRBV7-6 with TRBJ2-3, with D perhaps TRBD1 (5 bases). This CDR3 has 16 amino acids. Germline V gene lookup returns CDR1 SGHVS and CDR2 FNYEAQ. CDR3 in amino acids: CTSSLGLNPNTDTQYF. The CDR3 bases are TGTACCAGCAGCTTGGGGCTAAACCCCAACACAGATACGCAGTATTTT.

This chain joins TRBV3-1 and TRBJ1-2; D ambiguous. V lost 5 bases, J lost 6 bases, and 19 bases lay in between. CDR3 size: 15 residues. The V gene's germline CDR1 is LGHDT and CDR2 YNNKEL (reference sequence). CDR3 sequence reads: CASSSLGALPDGYTF. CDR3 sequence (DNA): TGTGCCAGCAGCTCACTTGGAGCTTTACCGGATGGCTACACCTTC.